A single sample gave rise to the 23 T cell receptor beta chains below, sequenced in a study of tumor and adjacent non-tumor tissue in lung cancer. Three rounds of nested PCR, following a modified ARM-PCR protocol, produced the TCRbeta library. Using its own MiXCR run on the multiplex PCR reads, TCRdb lists one record per CDR3 protein. This table holds around 75,000 distinct CDR3 sequences, nearly 70% found once. RNA was extracted from bulk tissue without any cell sorting. The normal lung tissue was taken more than 3 cm from the tumor edge. Material for sequencing was distant non-tumor lung tissue. These receptors were collected from a woman aged 45-65 years with non-small cell lung cancer.

On this clonotype: It may be a read error: a sequence one base away is much more abundant. The chain employs TRBV12-3 or TRBV12-4 and TRBJ2-2; D may be TRBD2 (6 bases). Between the trimmed V and J ends, which lost 4 bases and 5 bases, there was a span of 11 bases. The CDR3 has 14 residues. This chain's CDR3 is CASSSGLKTGELFF. The CDR3 coding sequence is TGTGCCAGCAGTTCGGGACTTAAAACCGGGGAGCTGTTTTTT.

For this clonotype: A clone one base away is much larger, so this may be a read error. Here the CDR3 omits its conserved ending phenylalanine or tryptophan, so a read error is the likely source. J is TRBJ2-3 and V is TRBV4-1, with D possibly matching TRBD1 (5 bases). The CDR3 totals 14 residues. The V gene's germline CDR1 is MGHRA and CDR2 YSYEKL. Deletions cut 6 bases from V and 5 bases from J, with 15 bases between. CDR3 bases: TGCGCCAGCAGTCCTTCGCCCAGGGAAGATACGCAGTATCTT. Encoded protein: CASSPSPREDTQYL.

The gene calls are TRBV7-8 and TRBJ2-5; either TRBD1 or TRBD2 may supply D (5 bases each). The CDR3 loop spans 15 amino acids. CDR1 SGHVS and CDR2 FQNEAQ come from the germline V gene. Trimming pared 3 bases from V and 2 bases from J, leaving 13 bases between. The CDR3 is CASSFGDGKQETQYF. The CDR3 coding sequence is TGTGCCAGCAGCTTTGGGGACGGAAAACAAGAGACCCAGTACTTC.

The chain joins TRBV20-1 to TRBJ2-1, with 7 nucleotides matching TRBD2. V gave up 5 bases and J gave up 0 bases; unmatched junction bases: 10. This CDR3 is built from 16 residues. The germline V gene has CDR1 DFQATT and CDR2 SNEGSKA (reference sequence). The CDR3 nucleotides read TGCAGTGCTGAAAGTCTAGCGGTGAGCTCCTACAATGAGCAGTTCTTC. This gives the protein CSAESLAVSSYNEQFF.

Regarding this clonotype: This may arise from a read error, as a much more abundant clone is one base away. The V gene is TRBV5-5, the J gene TRBJ2-5; 7 bases are a match to TRBD1. The CDR3 length is 14 residues. V lost 6 bases to trimming and J lost 7 bases; unmatched junction nucleotides: 12. Germline lookup yields CDR1 SGHKS and CDR2 YYEKEE (reference sequence). The CDR3 DNA reads TGTGCCAGCACCATTGCTAGGGGGCGGGCGACCCAGTACTTC. Protein product: CASTIARGRATQYF.

To note about this clonotype: The CDR3 ends on some other residue instead of the conserved phenylalanine or tryptophan, so this is likely a read error. It is unclear where the CDR3 begins or ends on the DNA, so no DNA is shown, and the CDR3 is as TCRdb lists it. J is TRBJ2-1 and V is TRBV4-3; the table gives TRBD2 as D, unverified against the DNA. Per the germline V gene, CDR1 is LGHNA and CDR2 is YSLEER. The CDR3 sequence runs 16 residues, both termini included. The CDR3 is CVSSQEYTSGRVSGFL.

A note on this clonotype: Given a much more abundant clone one base away, this may be a read error. The chain joins TRBV20-1 to TRBJ2-7, with no clear D. The length of the CDR3 is 13 residues. Germline V lookup: CDR1 DFQATT, CDR2 SNEGSKA (reference sequence). CDR3 coding DNA: TGCAGTGCTAGAGACGACCGCTCCTACGGGCAGTACTTC. Protein product: CSARDDRSYGQYF.

DNA for the CDR3: TGTGCCAGCAGTCCGGGACTAGCGGGAGGGAGATCCTACAATGAGCAGTTCTTC. Translating gives CASSPGLAGGRSYNEQFF. This chain connects TRBV28 to TRBJ2-1; TRBD2 matches 16 bases. CDR1 is MDHEN, CDR2 SYDVKM, per germline. With 5 bases clipped from V and 1 base from J, the junction kept 5 bases outside the gene matches. This CDR3 has 18 amino acids.

A remark on this clonotype: Germline and junction disagree at one end, which may indicate a read error. V usage is TRBV20-1 and J usage is TRBJ2-1; 11 positions match TRBD2. The germline V gene encodes CDR1 DFQATT and CDR2 SNEGSKA (reference sequence). This CDR3 has 16 amino acids. The CDR3 sequence is CSAERAGTSGYIEQFF. For the CDR3, the DNA is TGCAGTGCCGAGAGAGCGGGGACTAGCGGATACATTGAGCAGTTCTTC.

Of note for this clonotype: The conserved closing phenylalanine or tryptophan is absent in this CDR3, likely reflecting a read error. CDR3 residues: CACIPGQGRSGANVLTS. Here the CDR3 DNA reads TGTGCCTGCATCCCCGGACAGGGCAGGTCTGGGGCCAACGTCCTGACTTCC. J is TRBJ2-6 and V is TRBV28, with 8 bases identical to TRBD1. Germline V lookup: CDR1 MDHEN, CDR2 SYDVKM. V was clipped by 11 bases and J by 1 base; unmatched bases: 13. The CDR3 loop spans 17 amino acids.

The table lists this clonotype with many counts. Sequence at one end of the junction differs from germline and may be a read error. V usage is TRBV20-1 and J usage is TRBJ2-1; 9 bases are a match to TRBD2. Germline assignment: CDR1 DFQATT and CDR2 SNEGSKA (reference sequence). There are 15 residues in the CDR3. CDR3 in amino acids: CSAREVGGRAGEQFF. CDR3 coding DNA: TGCAGCGCTAGAGAGGTTGGCGGGAGGGCTGGGGAGCAGTTCTTC.

This clonotype occurred many times. Here the CDR3 DNA reads TGTGCCAGCAGTGAAGTCGGAGCGGGAGGCGAGCAGTACTTC. Translation gives CASSEVGAGGEQYF. J is TRBJ2-7 and V is TRBV6-1; 9 nucleotides align to TRBD2. CDR1 and CDR2 from the germline V gene are MNHNS and SASEGT. J lost 6 bases, V lost 1 base, and 4 bases had no gene match. This CDR3 is 14 amino acids long.

Notes on this clonotype: At one end the junction does not follow the germline gene, possibly because of a read error. The genes are TRBV11-2 and TRBJ1-6; tentatively, D is TRBD1 (6 bases). CDR3 size: 18 residues. CDR1 is SGHAT and CDR2 is FQNNGV in the germline V gene. CDR3 DNA sequence: TGTGCCAGCAGCCTAGATCTTACAGGGTCGCCCAATAATTCACCCCTCCACTTT. Encoded protein: CASSLDLTGSPNNSPLHF.

This clonotype was counted between two and nine times. A much larger clonotype is one base distant, so this may be a read error. V gene TRBV29-1 combines with J gene TRBJ2-7; D may match TRBD1 or TRBD2 (5 bases each). CDR1 and CDR2 from the germline V gene are SQVTM and ANQGSEA. CDR3 length: 12 amino acids. Trimming removed 6 bases at V and 0 bases at J, with 9 bases between. CDR3 sequence (DNA): TGCAGCGTGGCGAGGGGCTCCTACGAGCAGTACTTC. It translates to CSVARGSYEQYF.

Points on this clonotype: One base away lies a much larger clone, so this may be a sequencing read error. CDR3 bases: TGTGCCAGCAGTTACTCGACTGATTCCTACGATCAGTACTTC. Translated, it gives CASSYSTDSYDQYF. The rearrangement joins TRBV6-2 or TRBV6-3 to TRBJ2-7; no definite D call. The germline V gene has CDR1 MNHEY and CDR2 SVGEGT. This CDR3 spans 14 amino acids.

The chain combines TRBV18 with TRBJ2-7; D ambiguous. The germline CDR1 and CDR2 sequences are KGHSH and LQKENI. The CDR3 totals 13 residues. V lost 4 bases and J 4 bases, leaving 11 bases between the germline ends. The DNA of the CDR3 is TGTGCCAGCTCACTGTATATGAGTTACGAGCAGTACTTC. Amino acid sequence: CASSLYMSYEQYF.

The chain recombines TRBV21-1 with TRBJ2-5; the D call of TRBD2 is as the table states it, not checked on the DNA. TRBV21-1 is tagged as a pseudogene. The CDR3 is 16 residues long. The CDR3 DNA sequence: TGTGCCAGCAGCAAAGGGACGGGAGGACCAAGGGAGACCCAGTATTTC. Translating gives CASSKGTGGPRETQYF.

This clonotype has a handful of counts. This clone may be a read error of a much larger clone one base away. CDR3 sequence reads: CASSPGLAGGREIQYF. The CDR3, as DNA: TGTGCCAGCAGTCCCGGACTAGCGGGAGGGAGAGAGATCCAGTACTTC. The chain is built from TRBV28 and TRBJ2-5; 15 nucleotides line up with TRBD2. The CDR3 totals 16 residues. Per germline, CDR1 MDHEN and CDR2 SYDVKM.

As regards this clonotype: With a much larger clone just one base away, this may be a read error. The genes are TRBV20-1 and TRBJ2-3; 9 bases map to TRBD1. CDR1 is DFQATT and CDR2 is SNEGSKA in the germline V gene (reference sequence). This CDR3 has 15 amino acids. In DNA form, the CDR3 reads TGCAGTGCTAGTCACACAGGGGGCTGGACAGATATGCAGTATTTT. Protein: CSASHTGGWTDMQYF.

Notes on this clonotype: A read error is likely, as this CDR3 ends without the conserved phenylalanine or tryptophan. It is unclear where the CDR3 begins or ends on the DNA, so no DNA is shown, and the CDR3 is as TCRdb lists it. This chain joins TRBV29-1 and TRBJ2-1; no DNA check was done on the table's D call, TRBD2. From its first to its last residue, the CDR3 has 9 amino acids. CDR1 and CDR2 (germline): SQVTM, ANQGSEA. CDR3 amino acids: CSGGGPEFI.

The CDR3 DNA sequence: TGTGCCAGCAGCCAAGAGCACGGAGACCAGTTCTTC. This translates into CASSQEHGDQFF. This chain links TRBV4-2 with TRBJ2-1; no firm D call. CDR1 and CDR2 (germline): LGHNA, YNFKEQ. This CDR3 spans 12 amino acids. V lost 0 bases, J lost 13 bases, and 10 bases lay in between.

Regarding this clonotype: The junction does not match germline at one end; this may be a read error. This sequence joins TRBV11-2 and TRBJ2-1; TRBD2 is a possible D gene (5 bases). Germline CDR1 is SGHAT and CDR2 is FQNNGV. The CDR3 loop spans 15 amino acids. The CDR3 DNA is TGTGTCAGCAGCTTGGAGGCGCTGGGTCACAATGAGCAGTTCTTC. Its translation is CVSSLEALGHNEQFF.

This clonotype showed up many times. The chain recombines TRBV11-1 with TRBJ2-7, with D tentatively TRBD2 (5 bases). This CDR3 has 15 residues. Looked up from germline, CDR1 is SGHAT and CDR2 is FQDESV (reference sequence). V lost 5 bases, J lost 2 bases, and 16 bases lay in between. Here the CDR3 DNA reads TGTGCCAGCAGCCCCGTGGCAGCGGAAACCTACGAGCAGTACTTC. It codes for CASSPVAAETYEQYF.